This T cell receptor (beta chain) was retrieved from a study of graft-versus-host responses after intestinal transplantation (dated by TCRdb to the early 2020s). General notes on the study: Recipients received multivisceral, liver-intestinal, or isolated intestinal transplants. Every recipient was given anti-thymocyte globulin induction, then maintenance tacrolimus and steroids for two to three years. After intestinal transplantation, graft-versus-host and host-versus-graft alloreactive T cell clones in the graft, circulation and bone marrow were tracked using bulk TCR-beta CDR3 sequencing. Alloreactive clones were identified by sequencing pre-transplant mixed lymphocyte reaction products and comparing these products with unstimulated pre-transplant donor and recipient T cells. The cohort enrolled about two dozen intestinal transplant recipients including one retransplant, and 3 patients lacking pretransplant specimens were excluded. A peak of at least 4% donor T cells among recipient peripheral blood mononuclear cells was the definition used for donor T cell macrochimerism. Rather than being sequenced by the commercial service, samples from a few later patients were sequenced in-house on an Illumina MiSeq and processed with MiXCR. Overall study results and their limits: The relatively low number and heterogeneity of intestinal transplant patients limited the conclusions. In the allografts of patients with donor T cell macrochimerism, GvH to HvG T cell clonal ratios were high. Early after transplant, peak levels of circulating GvH clones were found to be associated with declines in HvG clones. GvH clones turned up in recipient bone marrow, with some appearing earlier in ileal mucosa or blood, a pattern consistent with an intestinal mucosal origin.

The library relied on the immunoSEQ multiplex PCR assay. For most patients, high-throughput TCR-beta CDR3 sequencing of genomic DNA was performed by Adaptive Biotechnologies. The paper's data handling went like this. Adaptive's ImmunoSEQ software was the source of the TCR sequencing data for 18 patients, while three other patients were processed with MiXCR and VDJtools. CDR3 nucleotide sequences shared by donor and recipient were removed because the origin of these sequences could not be assigned. To count as alloreactive, a clone needed at least 2-fold expansion over unstimulated cells and a minimum CFSE-low frequency of 0.002% (template counts) or 0.001% (read counts). Mappable clones were those detected in sequenced pre-transplant spleen, lymph node, or MLR CFSE-low populations of the donor or recipient. The cumulative frequency of alloreactive clones was calculated as a percentage of all sequences, weighted by copy number. TCRdb provides this immuneACCESS table in a form limited to in-frame rearrangements. Some clones are lacking; in checked studies, under half of them reflect an unresolved V gene, and why the rest are absent is not known. V, J and clone size reflect that table, while D and trimming were determined from the DNA. The sample data list 35,000 to 40,000 clones, and roughly nine tenths of these were observed just once. The ten largest clones represent roughly 18% of the sample.

As regards this clone: Which antigen it targets is not known. Within one base of it there is no much larger clone, and no base qualities were kept.

V was cut back by 4 bases and J by 9 bases, leaving a gap of 17 bases between them. From cysteine to phenylalanine, the CDR3 is 13 amino acids long. Here the CDR3 DNA is all that survives: 39 bases in frame from base 1. Based on the germline V gene, the CDR1 and CDR2 sequences are SGHRS and YFSETQ. Dithiothreitol, EDTA incubations and collagenase D digestion were used to isolate intraepithelial and lamina propria lymphocytes from graft specimens. Serial intestinal graft biopsy specimens collected up to 600 days after transplant underwent bulk TCR-beta sequencing. This clonotype originated in a human patient who received an intestinal transplant, so some T cells may come from the graft donor. The chain is encoded by TRBV5-1 joined to TRBJ2-7; the D region possibly corresponds to TRBD2 (5 bases align). Material: ileum tissue, obtained roughly 200 days after intestinal transplant. The nucleotide sequence is given as TGCGCCAGCAGCGCCGACATTGGGAGAAGGCAGTACTTC. This sequence encodes CASSADIGRRQYF.